This TCR beta chain was sequenced during a study of cytomegalovirus exposure and HLA in healthy donors. Sequenced by immunoSEQ multiplex PCR; TCRdb stores in-frame clones only, minus some. The repertoire includes fewer than 200,000 clones, 75% to 95% of them detected once, and over 2.5% sits in the top ten. The validation cohort, a group of over a hundred subjects, included the donors and was separate from the roughly 620-subject first cohort. CDR1 is ENHRY and CDR2 is SYGVKD in the germline V gene. Losses at the gene ends were 6 bases for V and 5 bases for J; bases not matched to a gene: 9. The CDR3 totals 15 residues.

J is TRBJ1-5 and V is TRBV10-3; TRBD1 matches at 8 bases. Sample: PBMCs. The origin of this receptor is a young woman in good health and CMV-seropositive. The CDR3 region has the DNA TGTGCCATCAGCGCCGGGACAGGCGGTGATCAGCCCCAGCATTTT. Its protein product is CAISAGTGGDQPQHF.